These 2 T cell receptor beta chains were sequenced from one sample in a study of shared clonotypes between healthy human individuals. TCRdb's table, derived via immunoSEQ multiplex PCR, lists solely in-frame clones and lacks some. Among about 2.3 million clones listed, 90% to 95% were seen once. The sequencing input was naive CD4+ T cells from PBMCs. The subset: CD45RA+ positively selected. The receptors derive from a man between 18 and 35 years old in good health. Some clones in this sample may be carry-over from other donors' samples.

The chain has TRBV11-3 and TRBJ2-7; D perhaps matches TRBD1 (5 bases). This CDR3 contains 13 residues. V was shortened by 4 bases and J by 3 bases, with 10 bases between the two germline ends. Germline CDR1 reads SGHNT; CDR2 reads YENEEA. CDR3 loop: CASSYGQGYEQYF. DNA for the CDR3: TGTGCCAGCAGCTATGGGCAGGGCTACGAGCAGTACTTC.

The chain carries TRBV2 and TRBJ2-7; 7 bases are a match to TRBD1. Trimming took 6 bases from V and 2 from J; bases not matched to a gene: 13. The germline gives CDR1 SNHLY, CDR2 FYNNEI. This CDR3 spans 16 amino acids. The CDR3 sequence is CASSYTGQPPPYEQYF. DNA of the CDR3: TGTGCCAGCAGCTACACGGGACAGCCACCGCCCTACGAGCAGTACTTC.